The entry below gives a single T cell receptor beta chain sequence along with its context. This entry comes from a study of blood T cell repertoires in COVID-19. Original processing notes: The authors estimated nucleated cell counts from reference gene primer amplification. TCRdb's copy holds only in-frame clones and misses some; the assay was immunoSEQ multiplex PCR. The V and J calls and clone size were taken over from that table, and D and trimming were inferred from the DNA. Among more than 250,000 clones, approximately 85% were seen once, and the ten largest hold 5.1%. V shed 0 bases, J shed 11 bases, and the junction held 7 bases outside the gene matches. CDR1 LGHNA and CDR2 YNFKEQ come from the germline V gene. The CDR3 totals 14 residues.

The sequence came from a man aged 45-60 years with active or convalescent COVID-19. J is TRBJ1-2 and V is TRBV4-2; 9 bases align to TRBD1. Specimen: peripheral blood. CDR3 nucleotides: TGTGCCAGCAGCCAAGACCAGGGACAGGGTTCGTACACCTTC. Amino acids: CASSQDQGQGSYTF.